The T cell receptor (beta chain) described here comes from a study of T cells in Graves' hyperthyroidism and ophthalmopathy. Study-wide findings and caveats: The model anticipated ophthalmopathy a median about six months pre-onset.

This clonotype was counted many times. The antigen remains undetermined. Amplification targeted TCR beta CDR3 regions from RNA transcripts. The study used the HTBI primer set for a first-round RT-PCR of the TCR CDR3. MiXCR, run by TCRdb on the multiplex PCR reads, gives a single entry per CDR3 protein. The sample has hundreds of thousands of distinct CDR3 sequences, 40% to 55% seen once. CDR3 length: 14 amino acids. Germline V gene sequence: CDR1 SEHNR, CDR2 FQNEAQ (reference sequence). Deletions cut 5 bases from V and 6 bases from J, with 17 bases between. The diagnoses drew upon clinical symptoms, serum thyroxine and TRAb, thyroid ultrasound and orbital computed tomography.

The sample was peripheral blood or thyroid tissue (not recorded which). The source of this sequence is an adult man with Graves' disease, either hyperthyroidism or ophthalmopathy (not recorded which). The genes are TRBV7-9 and TRBJ2-7; D ambiguous. CDR3 nucleotide sequence: TGTGCCAGCAGCCCCTCCAGGTCAACCCCCGAGCAGTACTTC. Translating gives CASSPSRSTPEQYF.